Below are 17 T cell receptor beta chains sequenced from a single sample in a study of blood T cell repertoires in COVID-19. Clones were sequenced by immunoSEQ multiplex PCR, and TCRdb holds only the in-frame ones, with some missing. Here the sample spans about 97,000 clones, 70% to 90% being singletons. The sequenced sample consisted of peripheral blood. Receptor source: a man aged 50 to 59 with active COVID-19.

The J gene is TRBJ2-5, the V gene TRBV5-1; the match to TRBD1 covers 8 bases. CDR3 size: 15 residues. Germline V gene lookup returns CDR1 SGHRS and CDR2 YFSETQ. J lost 4 bases, V lost 4 bases, and 9 bases had no gene match. The CDR3 is CASSPGGVRRETQYF. Here the CDR3 DNA reads TGCGCCAGCAGCCCAGGGGGCGTGAGAAGAGAGACCCAGTACTTC.

Only one count was recorded for this clone. V gene TRBV19 combines with J gene TRBJ1-2; D gene unclear. The CDR3 spans 17 residues. Germline CDR1 LNHDA, CDR2 SQIVND (reference sequence). V was shortened by 7 bases and J by 4 bases, with 25 bases between the two germline ends. The CDR3 DNA reads TGTGCCAGTAAAAGGTCCGGAGGGAATTCGGCCGGCTATGGCTACACCTTC. This gives the protein CASKRSGGNSAGYGYTF. The full variable domain, its missing parts supplied by reference TRBV19 and TRBJ1-2, is DGGITQSPKYLFRKEGQNVTLSCEQNLNHDAMYWYRQDPGQGLRLIYYSQIVNDFQKGDIAEGYSVSREKKESFPLTVTSAQKNPTAFYLCASKRSGGNSAGYGYTFGSGTRLTVV.

The CDR3 sequence is CASSLSGGRTEAFF. Here the CDR3 DNA reads TGTGCCAGCAGCCTCTCAGGGGGAAGGACTGAAGCTTTCTTT. J is TRBJ1-1 and V is TRBV3-1 (or the pseudogene TRBV3-2), with 7 bases that match TRBD1. J gave up 5 bases and V 4 bases, and 7 bases lay outside the gene matches. The CDR3 is 14 amino acids. CDR1 is LGHDT and CDR2 is YNNKEL in the germline V gene (reference sequence).

Details on this clone: A junction boundary mismatches the germline segment, possibly from a read error. The chain combines TRBV18 with TRBJ1-2; TRBD1 agrees at 7 bases. There are 13 residues in the CDR3. The germline V gene has CDR1 KGHSH and CDR2 LQKENI. In DNA, the CDR3 is TGTGCCAGCTCACCCCCGGGACAGAGAGTCCCCTCCTTC. Protein: CASSPPGQRVPSF.

This chain links TRBV18 with TRBJ1-1; D remains unclear. V lost 6 bases, J lost 7 bases, and 12 bases lay in between. Germline V gene lookup returns CDR1 KGHSH and CDR2 LQKENI. This CDR3 region has 12 residues. This chain's CDR3 is CASSPSRSEAFF. The CDR3 nucleotides are TGTGCCAGCTCCCCCTCCCGCAGTGAAGCTTTCTTT.

The chain employs TRBV10-3 and TRBJ1-2; 9 nucleotides agree with TRBD1. Germline trimming cut 4 bases from V and 2 bases from J; bases unmatched to any gene: 14. There are 18 residues in the CDR3. Germline CDR1 ENHRY, CDR2 SYGVKD. This CDR3 is CAISGAVRTGVFNYGYTF. CDR3 in DNA: TGTGCCATCAGTGGGGCTGTGAGGACAGGGGTATTCAACTATGGCTACACCTTC.

J is TRBJ1-2 and V is TRBV30; 10 bases match TRBD1. The CDR3 consists of 15 residues. Per the germline V gene, CDR1 is GTSNPN and CDR2 is SVGIG (reference sequence). Losses at the gene ends were 1 base for V and 8 bases for J; bases not matched to a gene: 10. The chain's CDR3 is CAWSGDRGRMGGYTF. The CDR3 region has the DNA TGTGCCTGGAGTGGTGACAGGGGGCGAATGGGCGGCTACACCTTC.

CDR3 DNA: TGTGCCAGCACCCTCATGGGTCTCGGAGACAATGAGCAGTTCTTC. Protein product: CASTLMGLGDNEQFF. The chain joins TRBV3-1 (or the pseudogene TRBV3-2) to TRBJ2-1; D remains ambiguous. The V gene's germline CDR1 is LGHDT and CDR2 YNNKEL (reference sequence). The CDR3 is made up of 15 amino acids. Trimming shortened V by 7 bases and J by 5 bases, and 18 bases separated the two germline ends.

The rearrangement joins TRBV5-6 to TRBJ1-6, with TRBD1 identical over 8 bases. The CDR3 loop spans 14 amino acids. The V and J ends lost 4 bases and 6 bases, in that order; junction bases with no gene match: 3. Germline V gene sequence: CDR1 SGHDT, CDR2 YYEEEE. This CDR3 reads CASSLTGVNSPLHF. CDR3 DNA: TGTGCCAGCAGCCTGACAGGGGTTAATTCACCCCTCCACTTT.

This chain joins TRBV4-3 and TRBJ1-1; D remains unclear. The V end was cut by 4 bases, the J end by 7 bases, with 16 bases between. Per germline, CDR1 LGHNA and CDR2 YSLEER. The CDR3 has 14 residues. This chain's CDR3 is CASSPLHHDIEAFF. The CDR3 DNA follows: TGCGCCAGCAGCCCGCTGCACCACGACATTGAAGCTTTCTTT.

The table lists this clone with a count of one. V is TRBV5-1 and J is TRBJ2-7; the match to TRBD1 covers 9 bases. The V and J ends lost 2 bases and 2 bases, in that order; junction bases with no gene match: 8. Germline CDR1 reads SGHRS; CDR2 reads YFSETQ. CDR3 size: 16 residues. The CDR3 is CASSFRSDRGAYEQYF. The CDR3 DNA follows: TGCGCCAGCAGCTTTCGCTCGGACAGGGGTGCCTACGAGCAGTACTTC.

The CDR3 DNA reads as TGTGCCAGCAGTAAGAAGGGACAGGGCTCCTACGAGCAGTACTTC. Residues: CASSKKGQGSYEQYF. The V and J genes are TRBV6-2 or TRBV6-3 and TRBJ2-7; 9 bases line up with TRBD1. The CDR3 sequence is 15 residues long. After removal of 5 bases from V and 0 bases from J, the junction contained 5 bases not matched to a gene. Per the germline V gene, CDR1 is MNHEY and CDR2 is SVGEGT.

The V gene is TRBV30, the J gene TRBJ1-4, with a possible D match to TRBD1 (5 bases). The CDR3 is 13 amino acids. Germline V gene lookup returns CDR1 GTSNPN and CDR2 SVGIG (reference sequence). V shed 5 bases and J shed 6 bases, with 13 bases lying between them. The CDR3 spells CAWRQRTDEKLFF. The CDR3 DNA reads as TGTGCCTGGCGACAGAGGACCGATGAAAAACTGTTTTTT.

The gene calls are TRBV5-4 and TRBJ2-2; 16 bases match TRBD2. Germline CDR1 and CDR2: SGHNT and YYREEE (reference sequence). The CDR3 covers 18 residues. V lost 4 bases to trimming and J lost 6 bases; unmatched junction nucleotides: 9. CDR3 nucleotide sequence: TGTGCCAGCAGCACGTCCGGGACTAGCGGGGGGGCCGCCGGGGAGCTGTTTTTT. This encodes CASSTSGTSGGAAGELFF.

The chain uses TRBV7-3 and TRBJ1-1; tentatively, D is TRBD1 (6 bases). This CDR3 has 13 amino acids. V lost 6 bases and J 5 bases, leaving 13 bases between the germline ends. Germline values: CDR1 SGHTA, CDR2 FQGTGA. This chain's CDR3 is CASRSADRTEAFF. Written as DNA, the CDR3 is TGTGCCAGCAGGTCAGCTGACAGGACTGAAGCTTTCTTT. The variable domain in full, completed from reference TRBV7-3 and TRBJ1-1, reads GAGVSQTPSNKVTEKGKYVELRCDPISGHTALYWYRQSLGQGPEFLIYFQGTGAADDSGLPNDRFFAVRPEGSVSTLKIQRTERGDSAVYLCASRSADRTEAFFGQGTRLTVV.

V and J are TRBV7-8 and TRBJ1-5; tentatively, D is TRBD1 (6 bases). V lost 2 bases, J lost 6 bases, and 11 bases lay in between. The germline V gene has CDR1 SGHVS and CDR2 FQNEAQ. This CDR3 region has 14 residues. The chain's CDR3 is CASSLKGVAQPQHF. The DNA of the CDR3 is TGTGCCAGCAGCTTAAAGGGGGTGGCTCAGCCCCAGCATTTT.

In this sample, this clone turned up a few times. The gene calls are TRBV30 and TRBJ1-5; 7 nucleotides match TRBD1. Germline CDR1 reads GTSNPN; CDR2 reads SVGIG (reference sequence). V was clipped by 1 base and J by 7 bases; unmatched bases: 13. The CDR3 is 16 residues long. Written as DNA, the CDR3 is TGTGCCTGGAGTGGTCCCGAAGGGGGCGTGGGACAGCCCCAGCATTTT. It specifies CAWSGPEGGVGQPQHF.